This T cell receptor beta chain was identified during a study of CD8+ T cells in alopecia areata. Looking at the study overall: Oral tofacitinib, 5 to 10 mg twice daily, was given in an open-label trial. The SALT score measured affected scalp surface percentage in treated patients.

CDR1 SGHNT and CDR2 YYREEE come from the germline V gene (reference sequence). This CDR3 region has 14 residues. The trim removed 4 bases at V and 1 base at J, leaving 4 bases unmatched. About this clone: Its antigen is unknown.

Points from the study as a whole: Lesional tissue from the scalp (especially in alopecia totalis/universalis) showed higher clonality than normal scalp. Persistence in scalp and blood during tofacitinib was observed for many expanded lesional clones.

Stated treatment: oral pan-JAK inhibitor, 5-10 mg twice daily. In each case, RNA was isolated and then reverse transcribed into cDNA as the sequencing template. This table comes from immunoSEQ multiplex PCR, and its TCRdb copy is limited to in-frame clones, with some not included. The sample yields about 140,000 clones, roughly four fifths seen once. Here the sequenced sample was CD8+ T cells sorted from blood, taken at week 4, from a patient treated with tofacitinib. The gene calls are TRBV5-4 and TRBJ1-1, with 7 bases matching TRBD1. The receptor's source is a human donor with alopecia areata. The CDR3 protein is CASSRTGGNTEAFF. The CDR3, as DNA: TGTGCCAGCAGCCGGACAGGCGGGAACACTGAAGCTTTCTTT.